A selection of T cell receptor beta chains follows, all from one sample in a study of a mutant IDH1 vaccine in newly diagnosed glioma. TCRdb's table, derived via immunoSEQ multiplex PCR, lists solely in-frame clones and lacks some. The profile shows about 92,000 clones, roughly 85% of them singletons. Material: PBMCs, obtained from a glioma patient treated with radiotherapy, temozolomide or both. These receptor sequences come from a woman between 50 and 59 years old with glioma. Each CDR3 is given with its conserved first and last residue. A D gene is named only where the DNA matches it firmly. Clone size appears in some rows only: once, few, many, or a class for an expanded clone.

>.|TRBJ2-7|TRBV5-6|TRBD1|15
TGTGCCAGCACCTCCACAGGGGGAGGATATACCGAGCAGTACTTC
CASTSTGGGYTEQYF
>.|TRBJ2-6|TRBV4-2|.|16
TGTGCCAGCAGCCAAGGGGCCGGCTCTGGGGCCAACGTCCTGACTTTC
CASSQGAGSGANVLTF
>.|TRBJ1-5|TRBV6-1|.|13
TGTGCCAGCCAATCTCGAATGGATCAGCCCCAGCATTTT
CASQSRMDQPQHF
>.|TRBJ2-1|TRBV10-3|.|12
TGTGCCATCAGTGAGGGGGGCGATGAGCAGTTCTTC
CAISEGGDEQFF
>many|TRBJ2-5|TRBV28|.|11
TGTGCCAGCGGGGGCGGCGAGACCCAGTACTTC
CASGGGETQYF
>.|TRBJ1-2|TRBV30|TRBD1|17
TGTGCCTGGATCCTGGGGGGACAGGGAACCTCTAACTATGGCTACACCTTC
CAWILGGQGTSNYGYTF
>.|TRBJ2-1|TRBV2|.|12
TGTGCCAGCATACTCGGAAACAATGAGCAGTTCTTC
CASILGNNEQFF
>.|TRBJ1-1|TRBV5-1|TRBD1|14
TGCGCCAGCAGCGCCGGGACAGGGGGCACTGAAGCTTTCTTT
CASSAGTGGTEAFF
>.|TRBJ2-3|TRBV4-1|TRBD2|17
TGCGCCAGCAGCCCATCAACTGCCCCTGGGAGCGGGGGGGGACTGTATTTT
CASSPSTAPGSGGGLYF
>.|TRBJ1-2|TRBV10-1|.|12
TGCGCCAGCAGTAAGGGCAACTATGGCTACACCTTC
CASSKGNYGYTF
>.|TRBJ1-6|TRBV9|.|16
TGTGCCAGCAGCGACGACAGGAGCTCCTATAATTCACCCCTCCACTTT
CASSDDRSSYNSPLHF
>.|TRBJ1-5|TRBV10-3|.|15
TGTGCCATCAGTGATTCTTCTCCCCTCAATCAGCCCCAGCATTTT
CAISDSSPLNQPQHF
>.|TRBJ1-1|TRBV29-1|TRBD1|12
TGCAGCGTTGATAACAGGGGCACTGAAGCTTTCTTT
CSVDNRGTEAFF
>.|TRBJ2-1|TRBV28|TRBD1|14
TGTGCCAGCAGAAAGGGGACAGCCTACAATGAGCAGTTCTTC
CASRKGTAYNEQFF
>few|TRBJ1-5|TRBV6-5|TRBD1|15
TGTGCCAGCAGGGACAGGGGGGGATCTTTTCAGCCCCAGCATTTT
CASRDRGGSFQPQHF
>.|TRBJ1-5|TRBV6-6|.|15
TGTGCCAGCAGCCCTATAGGGACCTTCAATCAGCCCCAGCATTTT
CASSPIGTFNQPQHF
>.|TRBJ2-2|TRBV18|.|16
TGTGCCAGCTCACCCTACCAGCAGGGTAACACCGGGGAGCTGTTTTTT
CASSPYQQGNTGELFF